Sequencing of this TCR beta chain was carried out in a study of shared clonotypes between healthy human individuals. The CDR3 is 12 residues long. V lost 5 bases, J lost 8 bases, and 12 bases lay in between. Germline-derived CDR1 and CDR2 are MNHEY and SVGAGI. Naive CD8 cells, CD45RO-negative and positively selected for CCR7, excluded terminally differentiated effector memory CD45RA+ cells. Sorted-subset replicate PCRs used 200 ng of genomic DNA. This amount corresponded to about 30,000 T cell genomes. Measured with immunoSEQ multiplex PCR; TCRdb has only the in-frame clones, and not every one. The table includes about 2 million clones, roughly 95% detected once.

This clonotype was sampled from a young man in good health. The V call is TRBV6-5, the J call TRBJ1-2, with TRBD1 as a possible D gene (6 bases). The sequencing input was naive CD8+ T cells sorted from blood. Here the CDR3 reads CASSPDRHGYTF. The CDR3 region has the DNA TGTGCCAGCAGTCCCGACAGGCACGGCTACACCTTC.